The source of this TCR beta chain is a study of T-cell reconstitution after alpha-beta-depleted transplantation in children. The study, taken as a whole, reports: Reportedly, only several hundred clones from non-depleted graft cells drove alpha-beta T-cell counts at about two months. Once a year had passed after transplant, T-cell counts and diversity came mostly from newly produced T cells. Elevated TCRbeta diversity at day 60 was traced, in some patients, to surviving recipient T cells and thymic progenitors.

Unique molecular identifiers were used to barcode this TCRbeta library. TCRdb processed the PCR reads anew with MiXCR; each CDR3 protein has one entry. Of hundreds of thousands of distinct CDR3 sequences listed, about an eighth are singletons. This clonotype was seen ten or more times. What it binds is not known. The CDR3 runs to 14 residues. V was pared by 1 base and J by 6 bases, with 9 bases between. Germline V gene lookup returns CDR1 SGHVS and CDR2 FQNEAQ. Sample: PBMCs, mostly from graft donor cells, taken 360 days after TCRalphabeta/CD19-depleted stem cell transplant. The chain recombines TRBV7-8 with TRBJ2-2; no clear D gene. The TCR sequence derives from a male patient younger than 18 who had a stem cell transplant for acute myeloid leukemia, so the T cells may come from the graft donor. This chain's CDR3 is CASSLGAPAGELFF. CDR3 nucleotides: TGTGCCAGCAGCTTAGGGGCCCCCGCCGGGGAGCTGTTTTTT.